The clone carrying this T cell receptor (beta chain) was counted a few times. This sample stems from a study of tumour-infiltrating T cells in Burkitt lymphoma. Germline loops: CDR1 SEHNR, CDR2 FQNEAQ (reference sequence). The CDR3 loop spans 16 amino acids. V was shortened by 2 bases and J by 0 bases, with 11 bases between the two germline ends. TCRdb's copy holds only in-frame clones and misses some; the assay was immunoSEQ multiplex PCR. The data hold around 50,000 clones, with 30% to 40% observed a single time. The TCR comes from a human donor with Burkitt lymphoma. Sequenced input: tumor tissue. The chain is built from TRBV7-9 and TRBJ1-3; D is undetermined. DNA for the CDR3: TGTGCCAGCAGCTTAATGCGGCAAGTCTCTGGAAACACCATATATTTT. Translated, it gives CASSLMRQVSGNTIYF.